The next 21 T cell receptor beta chains were all read from a single sample in a study of blood T cells in healthy people across ages. A J-beta primer mix and a sample-barcoded 5' primer were used in a second PCR of about 7 to 12 cycles. MiXCR, run by TCRdb on the 5' RACE reads, gives a single entry per CDR3 protein. This sample has 650,000 to 800,000 distinct CDR3 sequences, with around two fifths found just once. Sequencing used blood. Receptors were obtained from a man aged 55 to 70 in good health.

There are a few counts of this clonotype. The chain links TRBV4-3 to TRBJ1-4; the D is unclear. Germline V lookup: CDR1 LGHNA, CDR2 YSLEER. The CDR3 is 15 residues long. The V gene lost 1 base and the J gene lost 4 bases, with 10 bases spanning the gap. CDR3 sequence reads: CASSQGREDNEKLFF. The DNA of the CDR3 is TGCGCCAGCAGCCAAGGGAGAGAAGATAATGAAAAACTGTTTTTT.

This clonotype occurred a few times. The rearrangement joins TRBV7-2 to TRBJ1-2; 8 nucleotides agree with TRBD1. In germline, CDR1 is SGHTA, CDR2 FQGNSA. The CDR3 runs 16 residues. V dropped 0 bases and J dropped 0; count of bases not matched to a gene: 3. The CDR3 sequence is CASSLATTGANYGYTF. The CDR3 coding sequence is TGTGCCAGCAGCTTAGCTACGACAGGGGCTAACTATGGCTACACCTTC.

Here the CDR3 DNA reads TGTGCCAGCAGTTTCCCAGGGGGCATGACTGAAGCTTTCTTT. Residues: CASSFPGGMTEAFF. The V call is TRBV12-3 or TRBV12-4, the J call TRBJ1-1; 8 positions match TRBD1. The CDR3 consists of 14 residues. Trimming removed 3 bases from V and 5 bases from J; junction bases left unmatched: 5.

This clonotype has at least ten counts. The chain is built from TRBV4-3 and TRBJ2-7, with a weak D call TRBD1 (5 bases). V dropped 0 bases and J dropped 4 bases, with 7 bases sitting between them. Per germline, CDR1 LGHNA and CDR2 YSLEER. This CDR3 is built from 13 residues. This CDR3 is CASSQEQGYEQYF. CDR3 coding DNA: TGCGCCAGCAGCCAAGAGCAGGGTTACGAGCAGTACTTC.

This clonotype was detected a few times. J is TRBJ2-5 and V is TRBV10-1; 7 bases fit TRBD1. The J call is uncertain, as TRBJ2-7 better fits the DNA end. This CDR3 is built from 14 residues. CDR1 and CDR2 (germline): WNHNN, SYGVQD (reference sequence). The CDR3 protein is CASSDGTAADEQYF. The CDR3 region has the DNA TGCGCCAGCAGTGATGGGACAGCGGCAGACGAGCAGTACTTC.

The chain uses TRBV20-1 and TRBJ1-5; tentative D call: TRBD1 (5 bases). Trimming cost V 2 bases and J 4 bases, with 6 bases left between them. CDR3 length: 12 amino acids. Germline V gene data show CDR1 as DFQATT and CDR2 as SNEGSKA (reference sequence). The CDR3: CSARKGNQPQHF. CDR3 DNA: TGCAGTGCTAGAAAGGGGAATCAGCCCCAGCATTTT.

The table lists this clonotype with a count of one. The chain recombines TRBV11-2 with TRBJ2-5; 9 bases map to TRBD1. The J segment lost 5 bases and the V segment lost 0 bases, leaving 7 bases of the junction unmatched. Germline-derived CDR1 and CDR2 are SGHAT and FQNNGV. The length of the CDR3 is 16 residues. CDR3: CASSLDRATGGETQYF. The CDR3 bases are TGTGCCAGCAGCTTAGATAGGGCGACAGGGGGGGAGACCCAGTACTTC.

The chain couples TRBV10-3 to TRBJ2-7; the D is unclear. The CDR3 covers 13 residues. Trimming removed 3 bases from V and 3 bases from J, with 9 bases in between. Germline CDR1 and CDR2: ENHRY and SYGVKD. DNA for the CDR3: TGTGCCATCAGTGATGAGGTTCGCTACGAGCAGTACTTC. It yields the protein CAISDEVRYEQYF.

This clonotype was detected a few times. V usage is TRBV6-5 and J usage is TRBJ1-2, with TRBD1 matching over 9 bases. The V gene's germline CDR1 is MNHEY and CDR2 SVGAGI. V was pared by 1 base and J by 8 bases, with 5 bases of the junction left unmatched. The CDR3 runs to 14 residues. CDR3 residues: CASSYYSGQGGYTF. The CDR3 DNA follows: TGTGCCAGCAGTTACTACTCGGGACAGGGCGGCTACACCTTC.

This rearrangement joins TRBV28 to TRBJ2-7, with D possibly called TRBD1 or TRBD2 (5 bases each). The CDR3 sequence is 19 residues long. Germline V lookup: CDR1 MDHEN, CDR2 SYDVKM. The V end was cut by 5 bases, the J end by 3 bases, with 29 bases between. CDR3 DNA: TGTGCCAGCAGTCCAAGCGGTTTAGGGTCCCAGGGAACTATCTACGAGCAGTACTTC. Its protein is CASSPSGLGSQGTIYEQYF.

In DNA form, the CDR3 reads TGTGCCAGCAGCTTATGGGCGGGAGCGTACAATGAGCAGTTCTTC. Its translation: CASSLWAGAYNEQFF. This chain joins TRBV11-3 and TRBJ2-1, with 7 nucleotides matching TRBD2. The CDR3 is 15 amino acids. From germline, CDR1 is SGHNT and CDR2 YENEEA. The ends lost 2 bases at V and 4 bases at J; junction bases unmatched: 5.

This clonotype was observed once. The chain links TRBV29-1 to TRBJ2-7; TRBD2 aligns across 8 bases. The DNA end is more similar to TRBJ2-5, so the J call may be wrong. CDR1 SQVTM and CDR2 ANQGSEA come from the germline V gene. CDR3 length: 16 amino acids. The CDR3 DNA reads as TGCAGCGTTTCTACATCTAGCGGGCGGGTGGGAGAGACCCAGTACTTC. Its translation is CSVSTSSGRVGETQYF.

The sample holds a few counts of this clonotype. The V gene is TRBV27, the J gene TRBJ2-7; 8 positions agree with TRBD2. The CDR3 runs to 15 residues. Germline values: CDR1 MNHEY, CDR2 SMNVEV (reference sequence). V shed 5 bases, J shed 5 bases, and the junction held 11 bases outside the gene matches. CDR3 loop: CASSLSPRGGHEQYF. Written as DNA, the CDR3 is TGTGCCAGCAGTCTCAGCCCCCGGGGGGGGCACGAGCAGTACTTC.

CDR3 region: CATSDRGETQYF. CDR3 nucleotide sequence: TGTGCCACCAGTGACAGGGGGGAGACCCAGTACTTC. The chain has TRBV24-1 and TRBJ2-5, with TRBD1 matching 7 bases. Germline trimming cut 4 bases from V and 5 bases from J; bases unmatched to any gene: 0. Germline V gene data show CDR1 as KGHDR and CDR2 as SFDVKD. CDR3 size: 12 residues.

The CDR3 loop reads CASSDHRGGSQETQYF. In nucleotides, the CDR3 is TGCGCCAGCAGTGATCATCGCGGGGGGAGTCAAGAGACCCAGTACTTC. This sequence joins TRBV10-2 and TRBJ2-5; 8 bases agree with TRBD2. The J segment lost 2 bases and the V segment lost 3 bases, leaving 8 bases of the junction unmatched. The CDR3 has 16 residues. CDR1 WSHSY and CDR2 SAAADI come from the germline V gene.

This clonotype occurred a few times. The V call is TRBV6-6, the J call TRBJ2-6; tentative D call: TRBD2 (6 bases). Trimming left V 1 base short and J 2 bases short, with 9 bases between. The germline CDR1 and CDR2 sequences are MNHNY and SVGAGI (reference sequence). The CDR3 contains 16 residues. CDR3 residues: CASSYFGGTGANVLTF. The CDR3 nucleotides read TGTGCCAGCAGTTACTTCGGGGGAACTGGGGCCAACGTCCTGACTTTC.

The sample holds a few counts of this clonotype. The CDR3 reads CASSLVGNLRTDTQYF. The CDR3 DNA reads TGTGCCAGCAGCTTAGTTGGGAATTTACGGACAGATACGCAGTATTTT. This rearrangement joins TRBV7-2 to TRBJ2-3; D unresolved. Germline CDR1 and CDR2: SGHTA and FQGNSA. The CDR3 loop spans 16 amino acids. V shed 1 base and J shed 3 bases, with 14 bases lying between them.

Regarding this clonotype: One end of the junction does not line up with germline, which may come from a read error. The chain uses TRBV7-3 and TRBJ1-1; D is possibly TRBD1 (5 bases). The CDR3 totals 14 residues. The germline V gene has CDR1 SGHTA and CDR2 FQGTGA. The CDR3 DNA follows: TGTGCCAACAGCTTGGGGGGTAGTTCCACTGAAGCTTTCTTT. This encodes CANSLGGSSTEAFF. The variable domain in full, with the rest retrieved from reference TRBV7-3 and TRBJ1-1, is GAGVSQTPSNKVTEKGKYVELRCDPISGHTALYWYRQSLGQGPEFLIYFQGTGAADDSGLPNDRFFAVRPEGSVSTLKIQRTERGDSAVYLCANSLGGSSTEAFFGQGTRLTVV.

This clonotype was detected a few times. This chain uses TRBV5-1 with TRBJ1-1; TRBD1 might be the D (5 bases). This CDR3 contains 17 residues. Germline V gene lookup returns CDR1 SGHRS and CDR2 YFSETQ. V was cut by 0 bases and J by 1 base, with 16 bases left in between. The CDR3 loop is CASSLVGLQVPNTEAFF. The CDR3 coding sequence is TGCGCCAGCAGCTTGGTTGGGCTACAGGTTCCGAACACTGAAGCTTTCTTT. Full variable domain (missing parts from reference TRBV5-1 and TRBJ1-1): KAGVTQTPRYLIKTRGQQVTLSCSPISGHRSVSWYQQTPGQGLQFLFEYFSETQRNKGNFPGRFSGRQFSNSRSEMNVSTLELGDSALYLCASSLVGLQVPNTEAFFGQGTRLTVV.

The chain recombines TRBV6-2 or TRBV6-3 with TRBJ2-1, with 12 nucleotides matching TRBD2. The CDR3 is made up of 18 amino acids. The V gene's germline CDR1 is MNHEY and CDR2 SVGEGT. The ends lost 6 bases at V and 7 bases at J; junction bases unmatched: 16. The CDR3 protein is CASSSMTSGGALRNEQFF. The CDR3 DNA sequence: TGTGCCAGCAGCAGTATGACTAGCGGGGGAGCCCTTCGGAATGAGCAGTTCTTC.

This clonotype was seen more than once but under ten times. V gene TRBV20-1 combines with J gene TRBJ2-7; 8 bases match TRBD1. With 7 bases clipped from V and 0 bases from J, the junction kept 5 bases outside the gene matches. This CDR3 is built from 13 residues. Germline V gives CDR1 DFQATT, CDR2 SNEGSKA (reference sequence). Written as DNA, the CDR3 is TGCAGTGTAAACAGGGGGAGCTCCTACGAGCAGTACTTC. It translates to CSVNRGSSYEQYF.